What follows are 5 T cell receptor beta chains derived from one specimen sequenced in a study of radiotherapy plus CTLA-4 blockade in lung cancer. Produced via immunoSEQ multiplex PCR; TCRdb's table is partial and in-frame only. The sample has over 40,000 clones, around four fifths seen once. Sequencing was performed on peripheral blood, taken from a patient treated with radiotherapy plus ipilimumab. Every receptor here comes from a human donor with non-small cell lung cancer who had stable disease on radiotherapy plus ipilimumab.

With regard to this clone: Other DNA sequences in the sample encode the same CDR3. Here the CDR3 reads CASRPGQGNTEAFF. The DNA for the CDR3 is TGTGCCAGCAGGCCCGGACAGGGGAACACTGAAGCTTTCTTT. The rearrangement links TRBV28 to TRBJ1-1; 8 bases align to TRBD1. The CDR3 length is 14 residues. Germline CDR1 is MDHEN and CDR2 is SYDVKM. After removal of 6 bases from V and 1 base from J, the junction contained 4 bases not matched to a gene.

This clone has just a few counts. The chain couples TRBV4-3 to TRBJ1-6; D unresolved. Trimming cost V 0 bases and J 8 bases, with 11 bases left between them. The CDR3 covers 15 residues. Germline CDR1 LGHNA, CDR2 YSLEER. CDR3 DNA sequence: TGCGCCAGCAGCCAAGATCGGAACTACTATTCACCCCTCCACTTT. This codes for CASSQDRNYYSPLHF.

The chain couples TRBV6-1 to TRBJ2-7; 7 nucleotides agree with TRBD2. J lost 0 bases, V lost 7 bases, and 9 bases had no gene match. CDR3 length: 15 amino acids. Per germline, CDR1 MNHNS and CDR2 SASEGT. CDR3 amino acids: CASTLSQRGSYEQYF. Here the CDR3 DNA reads TGTGCCAGCACCCTAAGCCAGCGGGGCTCCTACGAGCAGTACTTC.

As DNA, the CDR3 is TGCGCCAGCAGCTTGGCCCGGGCTAGCGGGAGGGCCGGGACCCAGTACTTC. Translation: CASSLARASGRAGTQYF. V is TRBV5-1 and J is TRBJ2-5; 12 nucleotides line up with TRBD2. Germline lookup yields CDR1 SGHRS and CDR2 YFSETQ. The CDR3 has 17 residues. V lost 0 bases and J lost 7; bases outside the gene matches: 10.

The chain employs TRBV5-1 and TRBJ2-1, with 8 bases that match TRBD1. J was trimmed by 0 bases and V by 0 bases; bases with no gene match: 5. There are 17 residues in the CDR3. CDR1 and CDR2 from the germline V gene are SGHRS and YFSETQ. This CDR3 reads CASSLAATGASYNEQFF. The CDR3 bases are TGCGCCAGCAGCTTGGCCGCGACAGGGGCCTCCTACAATGAGCAGTTCTTC.